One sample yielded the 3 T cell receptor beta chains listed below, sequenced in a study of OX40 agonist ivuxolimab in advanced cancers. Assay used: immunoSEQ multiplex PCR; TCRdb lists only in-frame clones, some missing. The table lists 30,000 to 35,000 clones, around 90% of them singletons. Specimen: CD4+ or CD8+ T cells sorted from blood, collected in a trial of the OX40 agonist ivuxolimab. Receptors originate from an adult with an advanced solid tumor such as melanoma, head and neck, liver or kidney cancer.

CDR3 sequence: CAWSTGLNTEAFF. Written as DNA, the CDR3 is TGTGCCTGGAGTACAGGGTTAAACACTGAAGCTTTCTTT. The rearrangement joins TRBV30 to TRBJ1-1; D is possibly TRBD1 (6 bases). CDR1 and CDR2 from the germline V gene are GTSNPN and SVGIG (reference sequence). This CDR3 contains 13 residues. V shed 2 bases and J shed 2 bases, with 9 bases lying between them.

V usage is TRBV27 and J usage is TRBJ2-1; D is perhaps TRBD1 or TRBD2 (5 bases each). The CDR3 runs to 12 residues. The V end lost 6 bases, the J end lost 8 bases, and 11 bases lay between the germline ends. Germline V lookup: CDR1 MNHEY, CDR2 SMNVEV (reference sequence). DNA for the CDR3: TGTGCCAGCAGGACGGGGCGGGATGAGCAGTTCTTC. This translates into CASRTGRDEQFF.

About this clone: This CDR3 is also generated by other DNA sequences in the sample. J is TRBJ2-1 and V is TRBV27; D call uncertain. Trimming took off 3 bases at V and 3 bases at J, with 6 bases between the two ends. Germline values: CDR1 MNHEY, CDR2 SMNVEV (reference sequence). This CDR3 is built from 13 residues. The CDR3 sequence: CASSFGSYNEQFF. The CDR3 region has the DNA TGTGCCAGCAGTTTTGGCAGCTACAATGAGCAGTTCTTC.